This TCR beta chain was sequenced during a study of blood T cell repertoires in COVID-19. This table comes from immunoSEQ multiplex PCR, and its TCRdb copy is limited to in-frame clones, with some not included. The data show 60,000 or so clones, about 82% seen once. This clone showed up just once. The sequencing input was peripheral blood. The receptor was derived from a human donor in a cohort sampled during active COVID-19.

CDR3 sequence reads: CASSPTHGYTF. In nucleotides, the CDR3 is TGTGCCAGCAGTCCGACTCATGGCTACACCTTC. The J gene is TRBJ1-2, the V gene TRBV7-2; unclear D gene. The CDR3 is 11 amino acids. V was cut by 6 bases and J by 6 bases, with 8 bases left in between. Germline CDR1 and CDR2: SGHTA and FQGNSA.